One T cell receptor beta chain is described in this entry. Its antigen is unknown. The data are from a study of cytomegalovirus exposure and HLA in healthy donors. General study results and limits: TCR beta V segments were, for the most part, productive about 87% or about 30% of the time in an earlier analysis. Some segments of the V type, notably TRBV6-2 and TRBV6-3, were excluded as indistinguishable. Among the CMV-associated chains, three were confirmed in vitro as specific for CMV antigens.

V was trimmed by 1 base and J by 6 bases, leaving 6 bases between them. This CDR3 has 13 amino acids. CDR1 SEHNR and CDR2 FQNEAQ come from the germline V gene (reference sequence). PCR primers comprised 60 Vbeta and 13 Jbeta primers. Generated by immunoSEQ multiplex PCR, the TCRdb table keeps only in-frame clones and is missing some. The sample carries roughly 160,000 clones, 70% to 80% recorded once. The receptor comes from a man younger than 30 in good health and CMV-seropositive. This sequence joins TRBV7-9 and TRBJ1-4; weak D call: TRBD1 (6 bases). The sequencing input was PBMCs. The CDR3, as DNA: TGTGCCAGCAGCTTAGGACAGGATGAAAAACTGTTTTTT. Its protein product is CASSLGQDEKLFF.